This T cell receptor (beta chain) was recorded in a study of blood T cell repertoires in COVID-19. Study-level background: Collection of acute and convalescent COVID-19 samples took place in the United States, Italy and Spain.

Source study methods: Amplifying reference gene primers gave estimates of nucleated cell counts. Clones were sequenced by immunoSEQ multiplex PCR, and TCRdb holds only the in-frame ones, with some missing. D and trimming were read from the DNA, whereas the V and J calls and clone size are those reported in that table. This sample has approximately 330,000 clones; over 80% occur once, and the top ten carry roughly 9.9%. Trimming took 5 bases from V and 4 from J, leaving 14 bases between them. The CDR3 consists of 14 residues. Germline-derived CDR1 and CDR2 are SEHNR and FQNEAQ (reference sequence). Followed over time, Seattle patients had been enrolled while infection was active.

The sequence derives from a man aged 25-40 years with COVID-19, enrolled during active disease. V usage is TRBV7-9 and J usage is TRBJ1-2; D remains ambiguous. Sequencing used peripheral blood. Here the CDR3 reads CASSPGGGGYGYTF. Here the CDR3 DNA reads TGTGCCAGCAGCCCAGGAGGAGGTGGCTATGGCTACACCTTC.